Here is one TCR beta chain with its context. The data were produced by immunoSEQ multiplex PCR, yet TCRdb's version contains in-frame clones alone and is incomplete. The sample holds around 180,000 clones; approximately 91% are singletons and the top ten take 2%. These data are taken from a study of control samples from healthy donors and cancer patients. The V end was cut by 0 bases, the J end by 5 bases, with 5 bases between. CDR1 and CDR2 (germline): MNHNS, SASEGT. CDR3 size: 13 residues. This rearrangement joins TRBV6-1 to TRBJ1-5; D is perhaps TRBD1 (5 bases). The receptor's source is a woman aged 40 to 50 in good health. Sequencing was carried out using blood. The CDR3 bases are TGTGCCAGCAGTGAAGCAGGGGATCAGCCCCAGCATTTT. It yields the protein CASSEAGDQPQHF.